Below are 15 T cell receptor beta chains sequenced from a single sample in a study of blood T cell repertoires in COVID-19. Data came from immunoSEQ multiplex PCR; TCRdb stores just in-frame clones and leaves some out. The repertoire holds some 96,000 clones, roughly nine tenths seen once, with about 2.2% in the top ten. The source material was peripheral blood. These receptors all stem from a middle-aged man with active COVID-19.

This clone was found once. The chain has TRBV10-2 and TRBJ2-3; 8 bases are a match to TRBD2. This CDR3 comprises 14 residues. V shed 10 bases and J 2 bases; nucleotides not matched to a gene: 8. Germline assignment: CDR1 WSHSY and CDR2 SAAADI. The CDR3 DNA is TGCGCCACCGCTTTAGCGGGACCCACAGATACGCAGTATTTT. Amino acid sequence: CATALAGPTDTQYF.

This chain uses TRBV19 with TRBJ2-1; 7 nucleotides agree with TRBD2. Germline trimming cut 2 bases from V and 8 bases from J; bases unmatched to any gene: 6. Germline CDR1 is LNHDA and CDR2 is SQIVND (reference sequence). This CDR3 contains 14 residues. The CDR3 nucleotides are TGTGCCAGTAGTATATTAGGACTAGTGGATGAGCAGTTCTTC. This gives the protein CASSILGLVDEQFF.

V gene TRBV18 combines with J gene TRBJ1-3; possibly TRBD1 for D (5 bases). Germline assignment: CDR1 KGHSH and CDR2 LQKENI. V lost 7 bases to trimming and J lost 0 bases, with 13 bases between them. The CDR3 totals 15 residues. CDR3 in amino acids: CASCQPGGSGNTIYF. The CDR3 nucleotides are TGTGCCAGCTGCCAACCCGGGGGCTCTGGAAACACCATATATTTT.

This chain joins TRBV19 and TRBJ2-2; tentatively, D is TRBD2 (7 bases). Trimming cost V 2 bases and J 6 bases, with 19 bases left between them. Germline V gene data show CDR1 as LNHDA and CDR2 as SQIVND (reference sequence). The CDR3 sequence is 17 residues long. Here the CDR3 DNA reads TGTGCCAGTAGTATACCTCGGGGGGCCTCTAAACCCGGGGAGCTGTTTTTT. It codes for CASSIPRGASKPGELFF.

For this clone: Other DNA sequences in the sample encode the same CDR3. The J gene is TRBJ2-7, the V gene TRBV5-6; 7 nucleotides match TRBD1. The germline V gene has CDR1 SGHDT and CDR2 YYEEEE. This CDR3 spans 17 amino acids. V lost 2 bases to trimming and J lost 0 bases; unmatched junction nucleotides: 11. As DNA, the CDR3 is TGTGCCAGCAGCTTTCGAGGATCATGGACAGGCTCCTACGAGCAGTACGTC. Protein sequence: CASSFRGSWTGSYEQYV.

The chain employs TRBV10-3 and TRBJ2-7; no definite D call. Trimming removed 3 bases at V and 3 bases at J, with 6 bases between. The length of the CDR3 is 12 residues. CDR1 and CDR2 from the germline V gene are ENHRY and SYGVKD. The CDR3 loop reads CAISDTGYEQYF. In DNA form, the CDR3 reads TGTGCCATCAGTGACACGGGCTACGAGCAGTACTTC.

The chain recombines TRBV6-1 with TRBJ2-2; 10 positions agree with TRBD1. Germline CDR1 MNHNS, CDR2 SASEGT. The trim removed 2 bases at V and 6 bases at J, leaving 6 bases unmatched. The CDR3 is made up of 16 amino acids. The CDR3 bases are TGTGCCAGCAGTGAATCGACAGGGGGCGTCGCCGGGGAGCTGTTTTTT. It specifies CASSESTGGVAGELFF.

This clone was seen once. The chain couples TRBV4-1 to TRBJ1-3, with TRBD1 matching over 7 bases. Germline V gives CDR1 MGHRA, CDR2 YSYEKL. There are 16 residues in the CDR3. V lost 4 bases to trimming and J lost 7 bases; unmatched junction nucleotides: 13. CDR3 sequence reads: CASSLRTGDEGNTIYF. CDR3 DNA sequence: TGCGCCAGCAGCCTGAGAACAGGGGACGAGGGGAACACCATATATTTT.

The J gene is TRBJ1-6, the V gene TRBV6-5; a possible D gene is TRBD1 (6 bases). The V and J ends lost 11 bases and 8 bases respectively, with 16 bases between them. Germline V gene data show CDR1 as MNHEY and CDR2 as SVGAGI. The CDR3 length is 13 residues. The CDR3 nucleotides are TGTGCCTTTGGGCGGACAGATCATTCACCCCTCCACTTT. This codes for CAFGRTDHSPLHF.

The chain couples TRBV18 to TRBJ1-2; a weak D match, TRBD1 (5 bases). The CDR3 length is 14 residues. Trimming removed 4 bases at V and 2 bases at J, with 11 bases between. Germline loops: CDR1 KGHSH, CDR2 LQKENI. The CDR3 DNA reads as TGTGCCAGCTCACGCTCACCAGGGAACTATGGCTACACCTTC. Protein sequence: CASSRSPGNYGYTF.

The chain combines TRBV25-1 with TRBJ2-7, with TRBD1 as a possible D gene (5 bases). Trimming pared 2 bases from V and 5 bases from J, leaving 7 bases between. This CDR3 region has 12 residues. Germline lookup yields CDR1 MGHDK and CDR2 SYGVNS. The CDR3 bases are TGTGCCAGCAGTGAACAGGGCCACGAGCAGTACTTC. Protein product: CASSEQGHEQYF.

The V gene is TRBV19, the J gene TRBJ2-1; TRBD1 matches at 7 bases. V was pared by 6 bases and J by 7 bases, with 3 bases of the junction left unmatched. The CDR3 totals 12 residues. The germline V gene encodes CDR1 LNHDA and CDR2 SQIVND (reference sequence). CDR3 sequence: CASRYRGNEQFF. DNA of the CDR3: TGTGCCAGTAGATACAGGGGAAATGAGCAGTTCTTC.

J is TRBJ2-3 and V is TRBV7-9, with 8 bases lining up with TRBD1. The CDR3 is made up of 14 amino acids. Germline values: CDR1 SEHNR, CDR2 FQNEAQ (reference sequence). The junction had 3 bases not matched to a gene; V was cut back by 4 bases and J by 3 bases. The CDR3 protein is CASSSGTGTDTQYF. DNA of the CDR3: TGTGCCAGCAGCTCGGGGACAGGAACAGATACGCAGTATTTT.

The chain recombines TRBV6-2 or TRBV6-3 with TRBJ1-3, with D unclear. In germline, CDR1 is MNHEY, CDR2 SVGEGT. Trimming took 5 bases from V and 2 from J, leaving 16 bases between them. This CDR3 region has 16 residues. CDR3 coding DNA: TGTGCCAGCAGTCCGACATGGAGGAACACTGGAAACACCATATATTTT. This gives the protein CASSPTWRNTGNTIYF.

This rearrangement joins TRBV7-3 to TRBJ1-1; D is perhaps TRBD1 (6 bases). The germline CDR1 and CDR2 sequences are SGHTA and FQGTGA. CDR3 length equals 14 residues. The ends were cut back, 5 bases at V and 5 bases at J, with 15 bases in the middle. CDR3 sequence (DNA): TGTGCCAGCAGCCCAGGACAGTCTTCTACTGAAGCTTTCTTT. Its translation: CASSPGQSSTEAFF.